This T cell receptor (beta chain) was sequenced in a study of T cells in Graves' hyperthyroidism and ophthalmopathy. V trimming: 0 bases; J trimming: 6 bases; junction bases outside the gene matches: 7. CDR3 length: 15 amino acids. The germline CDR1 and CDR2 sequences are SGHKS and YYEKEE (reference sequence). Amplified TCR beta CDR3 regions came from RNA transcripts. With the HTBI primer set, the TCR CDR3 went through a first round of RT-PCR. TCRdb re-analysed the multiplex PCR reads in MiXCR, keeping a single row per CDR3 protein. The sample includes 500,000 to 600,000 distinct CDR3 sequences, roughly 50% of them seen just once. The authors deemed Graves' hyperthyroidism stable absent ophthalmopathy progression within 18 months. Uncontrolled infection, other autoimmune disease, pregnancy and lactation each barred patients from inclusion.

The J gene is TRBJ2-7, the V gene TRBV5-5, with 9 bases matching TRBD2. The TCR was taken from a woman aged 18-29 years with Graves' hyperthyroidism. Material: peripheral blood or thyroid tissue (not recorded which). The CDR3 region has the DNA TGTGCCAGCAGCTTGGGGACTAGCGTGGGTAGCGAGCAGTACTTC. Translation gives CASSLGTSVGSEQYF.